This TCR beta chain appears in the sequencing data of a study of human T cells and chemical hapten exposure. This clonotype was observed a few times. CDR3 size: 15 residues. The germline V gene has CDR1 SEHNR and CDR2 FQNEAQ (reference sequence). V lost 8 bases and J lost 0, with 14 bases in between. Time point described: patch test 3, about 24 weeks after DPC sensitization. Treatment defined: therapeutic diphenylcyclopropenone sensitization with weekly scalp DPC. TCRdb re-analysed the RACE reads in MiXCR, keeping a single row per CDR3 protein. The sample has 50,000 to 80,000 distinct CDR3 sequences; 9.5% to 11% are singletons.

The chain joins TRBV7-9 to TRBJ2-1, with D possibly matching TRBD2 (5 bases). Source: whole blood, taken in connection with sensitization to the hapten diphenylcyclopropenone (DPC). The sequence was collected from a woman aged 25 to 39 with alopecia areata. Some clones in this sample may be carry-over from other donors' samples. In DNA form, the CDR3 reads TGTGCCAGCTACATGTCGGGGAGCTCCTACAATGAGCAGTTCTTC. Translation gives CASYMSGSSYNEQFF.